This T cell receptor beta chain was sequenced during a study of cytomegalovirus exposure and HLA in healthy donors. These donors were members of the roughly 110-subject validation cohort, a group separate from the roughly 670-subject first cohort. CDR3 length: 15 residues. V was pared by 2 bases and J by 3 bases, with 14 bases between. Germline values: CDR1 MNHNS, CDR2 SASEGT. A word on this clone: Its antigen is not known.

Repertoires were generated with immunoSEQ multiplex PCR, while TCRdb's copy carries only in-frame clones and drops some. The data hold more than 300,000 clones, with 86% observed a single time. Study conclusions and caveats: Most TCR sequences were seen very rarely across donors, but some public TCRs occurred in many. Listed as cytomegalovirus-associated were approximately 160 TCR beta chains.

Sequenced sample: PBMCs. The sequence came from a woman under 30 in good health and CMV-seronegative. This chain uses TRBV6-1 with TRBJ2-7; D gene unclear. The CDR3 here is CASSEYAGLGYEQYF. DNA for the CDR3: TGTGCCAGCAGTGAATACGCCGGGTTGGGCTACGAGCAGTACTTC.